The clone carrying this TCR beta chain has a handful of counts. TCRdb re-analysed the reads in MiXCR, keeping a single row per CDR3 protein. The sample lists 150,000 or so distinct CDR3 sequences, 23% occurring once. The sample originates from a study of T cell repertoires in cytomegalovirus infection. Across the whole study: Public TCR beta signature analysis indicated the presence of both CMV infection and matching HLA type.

The CDR3 totals 14 residues. V was cut by 3 bases and J by 0 bases, with 9 bases left in between. Germline CDR1 is LNHDA and CDR2 is SQIVND (reference sequence). The clonotype was recovered from a human donor in good health (CMV status not recorded). Some clones in this sample may be carry-over from other donors' samples. The genes are TRBV19 and TRBJ2-7, with D possibly matching TRBD2 (5 bases). Sequencing was carried out using PBMCs. CDR3 region: CASSMRGSSYEQYF. DNA for the CDR3: TGTGCCAGTAGTATGAGAGGGAGCTCCTACGAGCAGTACTTC.